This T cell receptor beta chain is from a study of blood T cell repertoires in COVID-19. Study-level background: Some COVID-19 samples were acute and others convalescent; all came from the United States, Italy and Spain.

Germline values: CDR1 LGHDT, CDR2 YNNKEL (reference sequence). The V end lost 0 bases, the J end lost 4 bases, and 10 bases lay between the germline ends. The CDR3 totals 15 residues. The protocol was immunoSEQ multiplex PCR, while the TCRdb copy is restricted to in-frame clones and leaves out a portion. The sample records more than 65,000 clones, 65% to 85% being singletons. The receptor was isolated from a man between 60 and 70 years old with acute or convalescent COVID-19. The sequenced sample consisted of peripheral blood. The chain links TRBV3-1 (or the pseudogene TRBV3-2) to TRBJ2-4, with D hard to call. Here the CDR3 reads CASSQDYLEKNIQYF. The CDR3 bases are TGTGCCAGCAGCCAAGACTACTTGGAGAAAAACATTCAGTACTTC.